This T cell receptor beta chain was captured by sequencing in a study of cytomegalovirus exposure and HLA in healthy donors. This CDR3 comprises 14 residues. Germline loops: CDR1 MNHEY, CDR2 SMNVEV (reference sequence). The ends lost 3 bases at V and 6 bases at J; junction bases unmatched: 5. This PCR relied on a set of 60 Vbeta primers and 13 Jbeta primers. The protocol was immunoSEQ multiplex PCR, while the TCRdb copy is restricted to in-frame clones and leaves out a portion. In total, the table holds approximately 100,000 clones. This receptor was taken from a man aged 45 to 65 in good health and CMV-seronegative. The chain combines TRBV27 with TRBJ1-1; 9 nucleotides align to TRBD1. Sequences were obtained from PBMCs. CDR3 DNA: TGTGCCAGCAGTTTCTGGGGACAGGGTGCTGAAGCTTTCTTT. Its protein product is CASSFWGQGAEAFF.